What follows is one T cell receptor beta chain and its context. This entry belongs to a study of cytomegalovirus exposure and HLA in healthy donors. These donors were members of the approximately 110-subject validation cohort, a group separate from the approximately 700-subject first cohort. This CDR3 has 14 residues. Germline trimming cut 4 bases from V and 6 bases from J; bases unmatched to any gene: 6. Germline V gene sequence: CDR1 SGHDN, CDR2 FVKESK. The protocol was immunoSEQ multiplex PCR, while the TCRdb copy is restricted to in-frame clones and leaves out a portion. The profile shows about 120,000 clones, roughly 89% of them singletons.

The chain combines TRBV14 with TRBJ1-2, with 9 bases identical to TRBD1. The clonotype originates from a woman younger than 35 in good health and CMV-seronegative. Sequencing used PBMCs. The CDR3 DNA is TGTGCCAGCAGCCCCGGACAGGGGCGGCATGGCTACACCTTC. This codes for CASSPGQGRHGYTF.